The source of this T cell receptor beta chain is a study of OX40 agonist ivuxolimab in advanced cancers. Across the whole study: Ivuxolimab, an antibody acting as an agonist of OX40 (CD134), was used to treat patients.

This clone was seen a handful of times. The antigen is undetermined. Cycle 7 day 1, cycle 4 day 1, and baseline were the timepoints at which blood was sampled. The germline V gene has CDR1 GTSNPN and CDR2 SVGIG (reference sequence). The V segment lost 0 bases and the J segment 4 bases; nucleotides outside the gene matches: 10. The CDR3 is 16 amino acids. The protocol was immunoSEQ multiplex PCR, while the TCRdb copy is restricted to in-frame clones and leaves out a portion. This table holds fewer than 40,000 clones, less than 80% found once. Study-wide findings and caveats: Some patients who did not respond also had low normalized T-cell clonal expansion.

The source was CD4+ or CD8+ T cells sorted from blood, collected in a trial of the OX40 agonist ivuxolimab. The genes are TRBV30 and TRBJ1-2; 8 positions agree with TRBD1. The TCR sequence derives from an adult with an advanced solid tumor such as melanoma, head and neck, liver or kidney cancer. CDR3 sequence (DNA): TGTGCCTGGAGTGTAAAGAAGGCAGGGGGCAGCTATGGCTACACCTTC. It specifies CAWSVKKAGGSYGYTF. The entire variable domain, with the rest obtained from reference TRBV30 and TRBJ1-2, is as follows: SQTIHQWPATLVQPVGSPLSLECTVEGTSNPNLYWYRQAAGRGLQLLFYSVGIGQISSEVPQNLSASRPQDRQFILSSKKLLLSDSGFYLCAWSVKKAGGSYGYTFGSGTRLTVV.